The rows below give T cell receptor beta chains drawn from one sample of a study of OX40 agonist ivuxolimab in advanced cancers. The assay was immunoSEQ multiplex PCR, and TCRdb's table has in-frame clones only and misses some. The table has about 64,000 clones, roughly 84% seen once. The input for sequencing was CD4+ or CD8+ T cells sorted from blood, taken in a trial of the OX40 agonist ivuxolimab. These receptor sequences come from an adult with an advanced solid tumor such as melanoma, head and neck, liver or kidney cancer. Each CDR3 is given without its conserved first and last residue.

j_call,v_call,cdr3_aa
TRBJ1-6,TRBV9,ASSVGTGSGGLH
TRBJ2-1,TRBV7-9,ASSLGGTNYNEQF
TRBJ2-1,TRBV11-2,ASSPEYNEQF
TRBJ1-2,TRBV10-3,AISSTGFNYGYT
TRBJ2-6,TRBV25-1,ASRNGQGVPGANVLT
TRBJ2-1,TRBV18,ASSPDWGVRNEQF
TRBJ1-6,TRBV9,ASSLTGGGNPLH
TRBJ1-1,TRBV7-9,ASSLGRNTEAF
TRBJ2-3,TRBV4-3,ASSQDFLGTDTQY
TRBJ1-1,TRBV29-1,SVEDFVPGGAPEAF
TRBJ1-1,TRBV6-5,ASSYSNQGGLTEAF
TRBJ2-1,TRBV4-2,ASSQEFQGADEQF
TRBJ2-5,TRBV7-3,ASSLMGTSGETQY
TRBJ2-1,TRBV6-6,ASNPGQGNNEQF
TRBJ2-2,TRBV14,ASSQGLFAGAETGELF
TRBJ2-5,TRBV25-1,ASSELETQY
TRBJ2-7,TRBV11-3,ASSLSGRSSGEQY